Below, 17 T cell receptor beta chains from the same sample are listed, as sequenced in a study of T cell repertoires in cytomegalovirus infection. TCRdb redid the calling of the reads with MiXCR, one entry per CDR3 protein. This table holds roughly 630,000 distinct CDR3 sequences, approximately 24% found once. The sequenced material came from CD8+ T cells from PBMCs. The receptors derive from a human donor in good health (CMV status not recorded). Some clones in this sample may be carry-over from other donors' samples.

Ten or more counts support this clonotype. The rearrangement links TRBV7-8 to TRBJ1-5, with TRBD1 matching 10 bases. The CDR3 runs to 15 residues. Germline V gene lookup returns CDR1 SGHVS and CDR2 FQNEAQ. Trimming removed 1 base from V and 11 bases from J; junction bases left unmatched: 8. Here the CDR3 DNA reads TGTGCCAGCAGCTTAGGGGGACAGGGGTTGCCGGCCCAGCATTTT. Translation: CASSLGGQGLPAQHF.

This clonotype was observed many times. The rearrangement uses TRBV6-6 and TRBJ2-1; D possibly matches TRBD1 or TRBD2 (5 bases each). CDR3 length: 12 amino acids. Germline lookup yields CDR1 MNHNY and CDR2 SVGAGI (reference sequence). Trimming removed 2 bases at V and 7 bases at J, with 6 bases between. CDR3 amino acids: CASSYEGNEQFF. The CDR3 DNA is TGTGCCAGCAGTTACGAGGGGAATGAGCAGTTCTTC.

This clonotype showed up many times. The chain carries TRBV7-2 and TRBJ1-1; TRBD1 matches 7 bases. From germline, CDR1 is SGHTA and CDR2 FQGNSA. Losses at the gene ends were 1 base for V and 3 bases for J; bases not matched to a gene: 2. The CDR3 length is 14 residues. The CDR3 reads CASSLGGTDTEAFF. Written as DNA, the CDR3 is TGTGCCAGCAGCTTAGGCGGGACAGACACTGAAGCTTTCTTT.

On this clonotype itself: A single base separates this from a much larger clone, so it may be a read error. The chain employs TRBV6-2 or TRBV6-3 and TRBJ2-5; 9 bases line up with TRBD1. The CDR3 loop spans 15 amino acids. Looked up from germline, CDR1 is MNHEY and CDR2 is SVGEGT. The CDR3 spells CVSSSGTGTQETQYF. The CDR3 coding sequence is TGTGTCAGCAGCTCCGGGACAGGGACGCAAGAGACCCAGTACTTC.

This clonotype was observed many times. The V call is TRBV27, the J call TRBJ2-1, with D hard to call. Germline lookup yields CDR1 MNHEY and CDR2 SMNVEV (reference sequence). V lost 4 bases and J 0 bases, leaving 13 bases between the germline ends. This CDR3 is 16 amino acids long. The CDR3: CASSSLAGSSYNEQFF. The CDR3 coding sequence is TGTGCCAGCAGTTCCCTGGCAGGCAGCTCCTACAATGAGCAGTTCTTC.

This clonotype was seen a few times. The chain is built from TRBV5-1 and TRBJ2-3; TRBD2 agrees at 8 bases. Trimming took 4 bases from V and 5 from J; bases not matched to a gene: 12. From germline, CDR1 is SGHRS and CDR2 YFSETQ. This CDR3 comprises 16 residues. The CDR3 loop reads CASSHSKRGSGDTQYF. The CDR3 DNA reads TGCGCCAGCAGCCACTCCAAGCGGGGGAGTGGAGATACGCAGTATTTT.

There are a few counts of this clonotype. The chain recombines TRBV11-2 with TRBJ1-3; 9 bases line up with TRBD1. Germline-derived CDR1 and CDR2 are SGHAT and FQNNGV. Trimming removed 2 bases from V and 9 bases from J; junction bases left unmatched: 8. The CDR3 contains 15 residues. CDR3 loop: CASSLHRTGAPTIYF. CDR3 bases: TGTGCCAGCAGCTTACATCGGACAGGGGCCCCCACCATATATTTT. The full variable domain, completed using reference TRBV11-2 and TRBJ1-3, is EAGVAQSPRYKIIEKRQSVAFWCNPISGHATLYWYQQILGQGPKLLIQFQNNGVVDDSQLPKDRFSAERLKGVDSTLKIQPAKLEDSAVYLCASSLHRTGAPTIYFGEGSWLTVV.

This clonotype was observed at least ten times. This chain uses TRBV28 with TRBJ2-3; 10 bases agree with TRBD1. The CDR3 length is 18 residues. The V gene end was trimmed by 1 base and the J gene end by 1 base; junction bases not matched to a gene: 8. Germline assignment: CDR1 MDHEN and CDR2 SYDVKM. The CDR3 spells CASSLFTDGTGGTDTQYF. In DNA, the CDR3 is TGTGCCAGCAGTTTATTTACGGACGGGACAGGGGGCACAGATACGCAGTATTTT.

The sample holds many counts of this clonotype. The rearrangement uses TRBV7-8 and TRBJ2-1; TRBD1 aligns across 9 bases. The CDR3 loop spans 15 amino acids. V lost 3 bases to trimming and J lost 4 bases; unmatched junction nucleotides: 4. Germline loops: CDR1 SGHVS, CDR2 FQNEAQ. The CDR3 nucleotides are TGTGCCAGCAGCTTGGACAGGGGCAGGTACAATGAGCAGTTCTTC. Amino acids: CASSLDRGRYNEQFF. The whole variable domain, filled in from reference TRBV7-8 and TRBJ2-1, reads GAGVSQSPRYKVAKRGQDVALRCDPISGHVSLFWYQQALGQGPEFLTYFQNEAQLDKSGLPSDRFFAERPEGSVSTLKIQRTQQEDSAVYLCASSLDRGRYNEQFFGPGTRLTVL.

The CDR3 region is CASSYWTLREDYNEQFF. CDR3 nucleotide sequence: TGTGCCAGCAGCTACTGGACCCTCCGGGAGGACTACAATGAGCAGTTCTTC. The V and J genes are TRBV5-4 and TRBJ2-1; TRBD2 matches at 7 bases. The V gene end was trimmed by 3 bases and the J gene end by 3 bases; junction bases not matched to a gene: 12. Germline CDR1 and CDR2: SGHNT and YYREEE (reference sequence). The CDR3 loop spans 17 amino acids.

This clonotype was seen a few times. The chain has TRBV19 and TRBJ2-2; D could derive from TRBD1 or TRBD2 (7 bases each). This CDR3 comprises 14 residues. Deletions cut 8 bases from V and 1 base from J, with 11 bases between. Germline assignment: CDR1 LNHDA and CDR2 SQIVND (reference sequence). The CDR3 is CASQGGGNTGELFF. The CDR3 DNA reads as TGTGCCAGTCAGGGGGGGGGGAACACCGGGGAGCTGTTTTTT.

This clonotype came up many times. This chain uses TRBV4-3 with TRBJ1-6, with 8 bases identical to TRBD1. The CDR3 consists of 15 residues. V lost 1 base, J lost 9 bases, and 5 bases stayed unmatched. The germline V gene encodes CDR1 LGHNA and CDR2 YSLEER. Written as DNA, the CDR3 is TGCGCCAGCAGCCAAGTCGACAGGGGTGGTTCACCCCTCCACTTT. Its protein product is CASSQVDRGGSPLHF.

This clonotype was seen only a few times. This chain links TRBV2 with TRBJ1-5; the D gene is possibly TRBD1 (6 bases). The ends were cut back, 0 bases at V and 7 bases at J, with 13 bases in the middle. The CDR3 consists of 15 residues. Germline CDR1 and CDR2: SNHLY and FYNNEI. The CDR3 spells CASSEAMAGAQPQHF. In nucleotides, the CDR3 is TGTGCCAGCAGTGAAGCGATGGCAGGGGCCCAGCCCCAGCATTTT.

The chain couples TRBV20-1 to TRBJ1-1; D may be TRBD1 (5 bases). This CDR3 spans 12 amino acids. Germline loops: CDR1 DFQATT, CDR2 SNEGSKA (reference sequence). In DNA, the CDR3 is TGCAGCGAAACAGGCCCGAACACTGAAGCTTTCTTT. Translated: CSETGPNTEAFF.

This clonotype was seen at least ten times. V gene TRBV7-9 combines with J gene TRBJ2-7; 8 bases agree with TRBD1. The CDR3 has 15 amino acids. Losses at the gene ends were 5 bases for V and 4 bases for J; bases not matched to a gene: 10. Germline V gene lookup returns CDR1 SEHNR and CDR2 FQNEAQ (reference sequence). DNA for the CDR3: TGTGCCAGCAGCCGGACCGGGACAGGATTATACGAGCAGTACGTC. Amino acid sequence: CASSRTGTGLYEQYV.

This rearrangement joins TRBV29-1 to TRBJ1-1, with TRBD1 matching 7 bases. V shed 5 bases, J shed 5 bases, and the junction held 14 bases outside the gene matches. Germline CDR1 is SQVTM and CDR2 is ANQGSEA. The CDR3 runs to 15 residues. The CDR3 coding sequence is TGCAGCGTTAAAGGGAGAACAGGGGAGGGGACTGAAGCTTTCTTT. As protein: CSVKGRTGEGTEAFF.

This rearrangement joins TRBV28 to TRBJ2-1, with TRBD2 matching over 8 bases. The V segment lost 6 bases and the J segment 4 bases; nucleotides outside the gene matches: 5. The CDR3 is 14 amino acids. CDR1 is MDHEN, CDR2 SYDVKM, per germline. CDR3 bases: TGTGCCAGCAGCCCAGCGGGGGAGTACAATGAGCAGTTCTTC. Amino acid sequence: CASSPAGEYNEQFF.